This TCR beta chain comes out of a study of T-cell reconstitution after alpha-beta-depleted transplantation in children. Germline V gives CDR1 ENHRY, CDR2 SYGVKD. The CDR3 extends over 15 amino acids. The V gene lost 0 bases and the J gene lost 5 bases, with 14 bases spanning the gap. Preparing the TCRbeta library involved the use of unique molecular identifiers. Via MiXCR, TCRdb re-called the PCR reads, giving one row per CDR3 protein. The table has over 400,000 distinct CDR3 sequences, around an eighth seen once. Many counts were recorded for this clonotype. Sequenced here: PBMCs from the stem cell graft donor, sampled from the stem cell graft. The chain carries TRBV10-3 and TRBJ2-7; D is perhaps TRBD2 (6 bases). The sequence derives from a human donor who donated a stem cell graft to a child with combined immunodeficiency. The chain's CDR3 is CAISESRDSINEQYF. CDR3 DNA: TGTGCCATCAGTGAGTCTCGGGACTCTATTAACGAGCAGTACTTC.